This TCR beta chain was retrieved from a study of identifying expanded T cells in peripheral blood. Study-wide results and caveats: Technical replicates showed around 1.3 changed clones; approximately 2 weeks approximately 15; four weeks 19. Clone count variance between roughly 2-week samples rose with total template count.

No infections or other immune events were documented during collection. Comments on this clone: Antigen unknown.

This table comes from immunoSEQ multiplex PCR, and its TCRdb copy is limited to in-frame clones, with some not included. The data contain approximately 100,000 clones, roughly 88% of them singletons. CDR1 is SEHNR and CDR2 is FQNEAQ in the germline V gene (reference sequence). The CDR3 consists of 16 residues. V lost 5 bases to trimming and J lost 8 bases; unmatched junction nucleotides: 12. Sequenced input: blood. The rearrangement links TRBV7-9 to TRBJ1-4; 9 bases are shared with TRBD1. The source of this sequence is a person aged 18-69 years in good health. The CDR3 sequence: CASSAGPGQGGEKLFF. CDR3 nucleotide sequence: TGTGCCAGCAGCGCAGGACCGGGACAGGGAGGGGAAAAACTGTTTTTT.